Below are 4 T cell receptor beta chains sequenced from a single sample in a study of blood T cell repertoires in COVID-19. Here immunoSEQ multiplex PCR was the method, and the copy in TCRdb shows in-frame clones only, minus some. The table includes roughly 360,000 clones, roughly 90% detected once. Sequenced material: PBMCs or T cells enriched from blood (not recorded which). The receptors were sampled from a woman in her twenties or thirties with acute COVID-19.

The CDR3 sequence: CASSLQGEEGYTF. The CDR3 DNA reads as TGTGCCAGCAGTCTACAGGGGGAGGAGGGCTACACCTTC. J is TRBJ1-2 and V is TRBV2, with 8 bases aligning to TRBD1. Germline loops: CDR1 SNHLY, CDR2 FYNNEI. With V trimmed by 5 bases and J by 8 bases, 7 bases remained unmatched. This CDR3 region has 13 residues.

The gene calls are TRBV4-3 and TRBJ1-2; 8 positions agree with TRBD1. Germline-derived CDR1 and CDR2 are LGHNA and YSLEER. After removal of 4 bases from V and 5 bases from J, the junction contained 6 bases not matched to a gene. The CDR3 runs 14 residues. The CDR3 region is CASSPGTGVYGYTF. CDR3 nucleotides: TGCGCCAGCAGCCCGGGGACAGGTGTATATGGCTACACCTTC.

The chain couples TRBV3-1 (or the pseudogene TRBV3-2) to TRBJ1-6; a weak D match, TRBD1 (6 bases). CDR3 length: 14 amino acids. Germline V lookup: CDR1 LGHDT, CDR2 YNNKEL (reference sequence). Trimming removed 6 bases at V and 2 bases at J, with 8 bases between. The CDR3 DNA follows: TGTGCCAGCAGTTGGACAGCCTATAATTCACCCCTCCACTTT. It codes for CASSWTAYNSPLHF.

The gene calls are TRBV7-3 and TRBJ2-1; TRBD2 matches at 8 bases. Germline V lookup: CDR1 SGHTA, CDR2 FQGTGA. There are 15 residues in the CDR3. V was pared by 5 bases and J by 9 bases, with 12 bases of the junction left unmatched. CDR3 amino acids: CASSPRGGLGVEQFF. CDR3 nucleotide sequence: TGTGCCAGCAGCCCACGGGGGGGCCTTGGAGTTGAGCAGTTCTTC.